This TCR beta chain was recorded in a study of OX40 agonist ivuxolimab in advanced cancers. General notes on the study: Ivuxolimab, which targeted the costimulatory receptor OX40 (CD134), was an agonistic, fully human IgG2 monoclonal antibody. The point of sequencing TCRbeta in the periphery was to test whether ivuxolimab changed TCR sequence diversity and drove clonal T-cell expansion. Partial responses were achieved by three dose-escalation patients, of whom one had hepatocellular carcinoma and two had cutaneous melanoma. In the dose-escalation cohort, around four fifths of patients were male, and the mean age was approximately 60 years, with a range of 23 to 79. Among the roughly 52 dose-escalation patients, around 20 had hepatocellular carcinoma, approximately 15 melanoma, 9 renal cell carcinoma and 9 head and neck cancer. The paper reports the monotherapy dose-escalation portion (N of about 54 patients) of the phase I ivuxolimab trial. Patients were allowed to have had prior anti-PD-1, anti-PD-L1 or anti-CTLA-4 therapy, and approximately 40% of the dose-escalation patients had previously received checkpoint inhibitors. Intravenous ivuxolimab was administered to patients every 2 weeks at six dose levels: 0.01, 0.1, 0.3, 1.5, 3 and 10 mg/kg.

Concerning this clone: No cognate antigen has been identified for it. No much larger clone exists at a distance of one base, and base qualities are not known.

Genomic DNA was isolated from the sorted cells so that the TCRbeta CDR3 region could be sequenced. TCRbeta CDR3 regions were sequenced using the immunoSEQ Assay. Imported from immuneACCESS, the table was reduced by TCRdb to in-frame sequences with V and J called. These copies leave out some clones; in studies compared against another copy, an unresolved V gene accounts for under half, and the cause of the remainder is not known. This sample is represented by around 65,000 clones; approximately 90% of them were singletons. The top ten clonotypes cover about 0.29% of the sample. What the research found in general, with its limitations: After ivuxolimab, expanded clones were on average more numerous among CD8+ T cells than among CD4+ T cells. Low levels of normalized T-cell clonal expansion were also seen in some patients who did not respond. Antigen specificity was not determined for the clonally expanded peripheral T cells. At doses of 0.1 to 3.0 mg/kg, clonal expansion of both CD4+ and CD8+ T cells in blood was seen between baseline and week 6. In the 0.1-3.0 mg/kg groups, partial responders were among the patients with the lowest normalized peripheral clonal expansion, particularly in CD8+ T cells.

Patients with a history of autoimmune disease or receiving systemic immunosuppression were excluded from the trial. In every dose cohort, peripheral blood was drawn for TCR sequencing at baseline, cycle 4 day 1, and cycle 7 day 1. The samples were taken from a phase I, first-in-human, multicenter, open-label dose-escalation trial of ivuxolimab. Adults with locally advanced or metastatic melanoma, renal cell carcinoma, hepatocellular carcinoma or head and neck squamous cell carcinoma were enrolled in the trial. Before TCR sequencing, CD4+ and CD8+ T cells were separately sorted from peripheral blood. The CDR3 numbers 15 residues from cysteine through phenylalanine. The sequence is cut down to CDR3 DNA, 45 bases in frame from base 1. The trim is 0 bases for V and 5 bases for J, with a gap of 12 bases between the germline ends. From the germline V gene, CDR1 is SGHRS and CDR2 is YFSETQ.

This sequence was found in an adult with an advanced solid tumor such as melanoma, head and neck, liver or kidney cancer. The starting material was CD4+ or CD8+ T cells sorted from blood, obtained in a trial of the OX40 agonist ivuxolimab. The chain links TRBV5-1 with TRBJ2-1; matching of 5 bases hints at TRBD2 as the D gene. The DNA is as follows: TGCGCCAGCAGCTTGGAAGTGACTACCAACAATGAGCAGTTCTTC. The translation is CASSLEVTTNNEQFF.